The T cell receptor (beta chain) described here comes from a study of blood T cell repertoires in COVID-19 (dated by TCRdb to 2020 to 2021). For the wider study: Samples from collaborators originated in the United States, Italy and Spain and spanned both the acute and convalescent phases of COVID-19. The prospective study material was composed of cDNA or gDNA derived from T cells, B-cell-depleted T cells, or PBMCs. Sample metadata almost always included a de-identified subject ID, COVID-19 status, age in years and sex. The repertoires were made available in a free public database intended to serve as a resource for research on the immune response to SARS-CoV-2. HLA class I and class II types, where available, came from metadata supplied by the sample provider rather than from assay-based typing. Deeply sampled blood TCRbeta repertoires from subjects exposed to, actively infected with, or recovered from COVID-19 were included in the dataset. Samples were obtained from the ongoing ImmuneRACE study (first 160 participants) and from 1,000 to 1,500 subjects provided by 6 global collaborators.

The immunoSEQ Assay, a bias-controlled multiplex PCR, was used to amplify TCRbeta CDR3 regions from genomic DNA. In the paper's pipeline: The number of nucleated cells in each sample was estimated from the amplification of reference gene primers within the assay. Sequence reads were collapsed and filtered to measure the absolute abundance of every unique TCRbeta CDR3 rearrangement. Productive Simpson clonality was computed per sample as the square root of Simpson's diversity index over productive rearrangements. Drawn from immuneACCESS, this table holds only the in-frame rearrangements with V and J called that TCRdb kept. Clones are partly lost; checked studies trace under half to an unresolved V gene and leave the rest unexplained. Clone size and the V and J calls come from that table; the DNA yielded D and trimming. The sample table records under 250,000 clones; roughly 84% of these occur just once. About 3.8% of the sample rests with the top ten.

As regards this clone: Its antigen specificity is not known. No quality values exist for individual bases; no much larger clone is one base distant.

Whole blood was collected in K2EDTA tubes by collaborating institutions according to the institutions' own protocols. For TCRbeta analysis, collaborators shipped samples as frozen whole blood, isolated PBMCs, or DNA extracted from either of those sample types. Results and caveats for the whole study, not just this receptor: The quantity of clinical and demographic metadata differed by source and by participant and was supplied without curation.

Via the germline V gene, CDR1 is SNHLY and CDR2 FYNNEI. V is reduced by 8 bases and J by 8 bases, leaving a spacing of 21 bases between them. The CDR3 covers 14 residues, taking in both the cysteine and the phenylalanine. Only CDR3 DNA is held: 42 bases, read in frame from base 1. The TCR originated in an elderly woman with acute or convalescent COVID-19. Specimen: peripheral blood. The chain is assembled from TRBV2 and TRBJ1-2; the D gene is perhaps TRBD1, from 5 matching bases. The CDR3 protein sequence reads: CASLLGTASRGYTF. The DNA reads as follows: TGTGCCAGCCTTCTTGGGACTGCTTCTCGGGGCTACACCTTC.